A single sample is the source of the 28 T cell receptor beta chains below, sequenced in a study. From the 5' RACE reads, TCRdb called clonotypes with MiXCR, one entry per CDR3 protein. The profile shows about 54,000 distinct CDR3 sequences, 15% to 20% of them singletons. Sequencing was performed on naive CD4+ T cells sorted from blood. As for subset: naive CD4+ T cells, CD4+CD45RA+CD25-. These receptors all come from a female donor with breast cancer.

This clonotype was observed many times. This CDR3 is CASSLVSGPYEQYF. The CDR3 coding sequence is TGTGCCAGCAGTTTGGTTAGCGGACCCTACGAGCAGTACTTC. The chain carries TRBV28 and TRBJ2-7, with D possibly matching TRBD2 (6 bases). This CDR3 spans 14 amino acids. CDR1 and CDR2 (germline): MDHEN, SYDVKM. V lost 3 bases and J 2 bases, leaving 11 bases between the germline ends.

This clonotype was detected ten times or more. J is TRBJ2-5 and V is TRBV29-1; D is unresolved. The V and J ends lost 3 bases and 0 bases respectively, with 11 bases between them. The CDR3 contains 14 residues. Germline V gene lookup returns CDR1 SQVTM and CDR2 ANQGSEA. The CDR3 spells CSVDDFTNQETQYF. For the CDR3, the DNA is TGCAGCGTTGATGACTTTACTAACCAAGAGACCCAGTACTTC.

This clonotype was picked up many times. This sequence joins TRBV2 and TRBJ1-5; 7 bases are a match to TRBD1. The CDR3 covers 15 residues. Trimming at V came to 6 bases and at J to 1 base, leaving 6 bases not matched to a gene. In germline, CDR1 is SNHLY, CDR2 FYNNEI. The CDR3 sequence is CASSTGQLSNQPQHF. The CDR3 DNA follows: TGTGCCAGCAGCACGGGACAGCTAAGCAATCAGCCCCAGCATTTT.

This clonotype has just a few counts. V gene TRBV4-1 combines with J gene TRBJ1-1, with 7 bases identical to TRBD1. This CDR3 is built from 15 residues. Germline CDR1 reads MGHRA; CDR2 reads YSYEKL. V trimming: 5 bases; J trimming: 0 bases; junction bases outside the gene matches: 6. The CDR3 DNA is TGCGCCAGCAGCGATCTACAGGGGATGAACACTGAAGCTTTCTTT. It encodes CASSDLQGMNTEAFF.

V is TRBV19 and J is TRBJ1-2; D gene ambiguous. Germline CDR1 is LNHDA and CDR2 is SQIVND (reference sequence). The CDR3 consists of 14 residues. V shed 5 bases and J shed 1 base, with 11 bases lying between them. This CDR3 reads CASSPYRNNYGYTF. The CDR3 region has the DNA TGTGCCAGTAGTCCCTACCGGAATAACTATGGCTACACCTTC.

This clonotype was counted between two and nine times. This sequence joins TRBV5-1 and TRBJ1-2; 9 positions agree with TRBD1. The CDR3 consists of 14 residues. Germline CDR1 and CDR2: SGHRS and YFSETQ. V shed 4 bases and J 7 bases; nucleotides not matched to a gene: 8. In nucleotides, the CDR3 is TGCGCCAGCAGCCCGGGACAGGGCTTAGCTGGCTACACCTTC. Protein: CASSPGQGLAGYTF.

The chain is built from TRBV7-8 and TRBJ2-3; D may be TRBD2 (6 bases). Germline CDR1 is SGHVS and CDR2 is FQNEAQ. Trimming took off 5 bases at V and 2 bases at J, with 14 bases between the two ends. CDR3 length: 15 residues. CDR3 nucleotides: TGTGCCAGCAGCCGGGACTCCCGATTCACAGATACGCAGTATTTT. Translation gives CASSRDSRFTDTQYF.

CDR3 in amino acids: CASGARTDTQYF. CDR3 coding DNA: TGTGCCAGCGGAGCTCGCACAGATACGCAGTATTTT. This rearrangement joins TRBV7-2 to TRBJ2-3, with D unclear. Germline V lookup: CDR1 SGHTA, CDR2 FQGNSA. Trimming took off 8 bases at V and 1 base at J, with 7 bases between the two ends. The CDR3 loop spans 12 amino acids.

As to this clonotype: No conserved phenylalanine or tryptophan is present at the end of the CDR3, so a read error is the likely explanation. V is TRBV6-6 and J is TRBJ1-4, with D perhaps matching TRBD1 (5 bases). The CDR3 covers 12 residues. The V gene's germline CDR1 is MNHNY and CDR2 SVGAGI (reference sequence). Trimming took off 8 bases at V and 7 bases at J, with 11 bases between the two ends. The CDR3 here is CASGGDGEKLFL. The CDR3 coding sequence is TGTGCCAGCGGGGGGGACGGTGAAAAACTGTTTCTT.

This clonotype was observed a few times. The V and J genes are TRBV20-1 and TRBJ2-1; D might be TRBD1 (6 bases). Per germline, CDR1 DFQATT and CDR2 SNEGSKA (reference sequence). Trimming took off 1 base at V and 8 bases at J, with 15 bases between the two ends. The CDR3 contains 14 residues. The CDR3 region is CSARGGRGMDEQFF. CDR3 in DNA: TGCAGTGCTAGAGGTGGCAGGGGTATGGATGAGCAGTTCTTC.

This clonotype was counted many times. This rearrangement joins TRBV5-1 to TRBJ2-7; D is possibly TRBD2 (5 bases). The CDR3 length is 14 residues. Germline CDR1 is SGHRS and CDR2 is YFSETQ. V was pared by 3 bases and J by 1 base, with 11 bases between. This CDR3 reads CASSSASSSYEQYF. For the CDR3, the DNA is TGCGCCAGCAGCTCGGCTAGCAGTTCCTACGAGCAGTACTTC.

CDR3 nucleotides: TGCGCCAGCAGTGAGGGGGGGTTCAAGGTTTCCGAGCAGTACTTC. Encoded protein: CASSEGGFKVSEQYF. The chain combines TRBV10-2 with TRBJ2-7; tentative D call: TRBD2 (6 bases). Germline loops: CDR1 WSHSY, CDR2 SAAADI. Trimming took off 2 bases at V and 6 bases at J, with 17 bases between the two ends. The CDR3 runs to 15 residues.

V usage is TRBV6-1 and J usage is TRBJ1-5, with D perhaps matching TRBD1 (6 bases). V lost 2 bases and J 9 bases, leaving 8 bases between the germline ends. CDR3 length: 12 residues. The germline V gene encodes CDR1 MNHNS and CDR2 SASEGT. The CDR3: CASSEPTGPQHF. CDR3 nucleotides: TGTGCCAGCAGTGAACCGACAGGGCCCCAGCATTTT.

This clonotype occurred many times. The V gene is TRBV5-1, the J gene TRBJ2-1; D remains ambiguous. V was cut by 5 bases and J by 9 bases, with 15 bases left in between. This CDR3 contains 13 residues. The germline V gene has CDR1 SGHRS and CDR2 YFSETQ. The CDR3 spells CASSPTSRIEQFF. The CDR3 nucleotides read TGCGCCAGCAGTCCGACTTCGCGGATTGAGCAGTTCTTC.

This clonotype was counted many times. In DNA, the CDR3 is TGCGCCAGCAGCTTGGCAGGGAGCGGGAGGGTGACAGATACGCAGTATTTT. Residues: CASSLAGSGRVTDTQYF. This sequence joins TRBV5-1 and TRBJ2-3, with 10 nucleotides matching TRBD2. Germline CDR1 SGHRS, CDR2 YFSETQ. The CDR3 runs to 17 residues. V lost 0 bases and J lost 3; bases outside the gene matches: 7. The full variable domain, completed using reference TRBV5-1 and TRBJ2-3, is KAGVTQTPRYLIKTRGQQVTLSCSPISGHRSVSWYQQTPGQGLQFLFEYFSETQRNKGNFPGRFSGRQFSNSRSEMNVSTLELGDSALYLCASSLAGSGRVTDTQYFGPGTRLTVL.

This clonotype was counted a few times. The chain is built from TRBV29-1 and TRBJ1-2; TRBD1 might be the D (5 bases). This CDR3 spans 13 amino acids. Germline V CDR1 and CDR2: SQVTM, ANQGSEA. V lost 7 bases and J 7 bases, leaving 19 bases between the germline ends. The CDR3 reads CSDDSGLGGGYTF. In DNA, the CDR3 is TGCAGCGATGACTCGGGGCTCGGGGGTGGCTACACCTTC.

The CDR3 DNA reads TGCGCCAGCAGCTTGAACGGAGGCGCTGAAGCTTTCTTT. Protein: CASSLNGGAEAFF. The chain has TRBV5-1 and TRBJ1-1, with D unresolved. Germline loops: CDR1 SGHRS, CDR2 YFSETQ. The CDR3 consists of 13 residues. Trimming took 1 base from V and 6 from J, leaving 10 bases between them.

This clonotype showed up just a few times. The V call is TRBV3-1, the J call TRBJ2-1; 9 nucleotides agree with TRBD2. Losses at the gene ends were 4 bases for V and 3 bases for J; bases not matched to a gene: 10. The CDR3 has 17 amino acids. CDR1 is LGHDT and CDR2 is YNNKEL in the germline V gene (reference sequence). The CDR3 here is CASSLRGASGVYNEQFF. CDR3 DNA sequence: TGTGCCAGCAGCCTCCGGGGGGCTAGCGGGGTCTACAATGAGCAGTTCTTC.

The chain uses TRBV7-2 and TRBJ1-2; tentatively, D is TRBD1 (5 bases). V shed 7 bases and J shed 4 bases, with 10 bases lying between them. The CDR3 has 12 residues. Germline values: CDR1 SGHTA, CDR2 FQGNSA. The DNA for the CDR3 is TGTGCCAGCAAATGGGACGGCTATGGCTACACCTTC. As protein: CASKWDGYGYTF. Filled out from reference TRBV7-2 and TRBJ1-2, the complete variable domain reads GAGVSQSPSNKVTEKGKDVELRCDPISGHTALYWYRQSLGQGLEFLIYFQGNSAPDKSGLPSDRFSAERTGGSVSTLTIQRTQQEDSAVYLCASKWDGYGYTFGSGTRLTVV.

The rearrangement joins TRBV10-1 to TRBJ2-1; 7 nucleotides match TRBD2. Germline V gene lookup returns CDR1 WNHNN and CDR2 SYGVQD (reference sequence). V lost 2 bases and J lost 3; bases outside the gene matches: 7. This CDR3 region has 16 residues. DNA for the CDR3: TGCGCCAGCAGTGAGAGGCCGGGAGGAGGCTACAATGAGCAGTTCTTC. Amino acid sequence: CASSERPGGGYNEQFF.

This clonotype has just a few counts. The V gene is TRBV12-3 or TRBV12-4, the J gene TRBJ2-1; 8 bases match TRBD2. The CDR3 length is 17 residues. The V gene end was trimmed by 7 bases and the J gene end by 4 bases; junction bases not matched to a gene: 15. Here the CDR3 reads CASTTRGGFGTYNEQFF. For the CDR3, the DNA is TGTGCCAGCACCACTCGGGGGGGCTTTGGGACTTACAATGAGCAGTTCTTC.

This clonotype was recorded at least ten times. This rearrangement joins TRBV5-1 to TRBJ2-3, with D uncertain. The V gene lost 4 bases and the J gene lost 6 bases, with 12 bases spanning the gap. The germline gives CDR1 SGHRS, CDR2 YFSETQ. The CDR3 extends over 13 amino acids. CDR3 bases: TGCGCCAGCAGCCCGCGGTCCGGCGATACGCAGTATTTT. Translated: CASSPRSGDTQYF. The full variable domain, its missing parts supplied by reference TRBV5-1 and TRBJ2-3, is KAGVTQTPRYLIKTRGQQVTLSCSPISGHRSVSWYQQTPGQGLQFLFEYFSETQRNKGNFPGRFSGRQFSNSRSEMNVSTLELGDSALYLCASSPRSGDTQYFGPGTRLTVL.

The J gene is TRBJ2-3, the V gene TRBV29-1; D remains unclear. Between the trimmed V and J ends, which lost 7 bases and 8 bases, there was a span of 10 bases. The V gene's germline CDR1 is SQVTM and CDR2 ANQGSEA. CDR3 size: 10 residues. For the CDR3, the DNA is TGCAGCGGCCTCCAGGTTACGCAGTATTTT. This sequence encodes CSGLQVTQYF.

This clonotype was observed many times. In DNA, the CDR3 is TGTGCCAGCAGTTACAGGGGCAATCAGCCCCAGCATTTT. As protein: CASSYRGNQPQHF. V usage is TRBV6-6 and J usage is TRBJ1-5; unclear D gene. This CDR3 has 13 amino acids. V was clipped by 2 bases and J by 2 bases, with 4 bases between them. Germline V gives CDR1 MNHNY, CDR2 SVGAGI (reference sequence).

This clonotype was recorded at least ten times. The V gene is TRBV29-1, the J gene TRBJ1-1, with D possibly TRBD1 on 5 matching bases. The CDR3 consists of 12 residues. Germline assignment: CDR1 SQVTM and CDR2 ANQGSEA. V was cut by 6 bases and J by 1 base, with 9 bases left in between. This chain's CDR3 is CSVSTANTEAFF. CDR3 in DNA: TGCAGCGTGTCGACAGCGAACACTGAAGCTTTCTTT.

Notes on this clonotype: A much more abundant neighbour one base away suggests this may be a read error. The genes are TRBV29-1 and TRBJ2-4, with D possibly matching TRBD2 (5 bases). The CDR3 is 17 residues long. The V gene's germline CDR1 is SQVTM and CDR2 ANQGSEA. Trimming shortened V by 7 bases and J by 1 base, and 23 bases separated the two germline ends. CDR3 DNA: TGCAGCGCCCCCGCCGTCGGGGAGAGGGATGCCAAAAACATTCAGTACTTC. Residues: CSAPAVGERDAKNIQYF.

This clonotype was counted ten times or more. The V and J genes are TRBV6-1 and TRBJ1-2, with a weak D call TRBD1 (5 bases). The V and J ends lost 3 bases and 4 bases respectively, with 6 bases between them. CDR1 MNHNS and CDR2 SASEGT come from the germline V gene. The CDR3 is 12 amino acids. The CDR3, as DNA: TGTGCCAGCAGTGAGGGACTCTATGGCTACACCTTC. Its translation is CASSEGLYGYTF.

There are a few counts of this clonotype. The V and J genes are TRBV5-6 and TRBJ2-7; 10 bases line up with TRBD1. The V segment lost 0 bases and the J segment 4 bases; nucleotides outside the gene matches: 4. This CDR3 has 15 amino acids. Germline values: CDR1 SGHDT, CDR2 YYEEEE. CDR3 loop: CASSLAPDRGYEQYF. The CDR3 bases are TGTGCCAGCAGCTTGGCTCCGGACAGGGGGTACGAGCAGTACTTC.